This T cell receptor (beta chain) was sequenced in a study of cytomegalovirus exposure and HLA in healthy donors. Remarks on this clone: Antigen specificity is unknown. The sample has other DNA sequences that encode this CDR3 too.

Trimming pared 2 bases from V and 2 bases from J, leaving 9 bases between. The CDR3 spans 15 residues. CDR1 and CDR2 (germline): SGHTA, FQGNSA. PCR involved 60 Vbeta and 13 Jbeta primers. The data were produced by immunoSEQ multiplex PCR, yet TCRdb's version contains in-frame clones alone and is incomplete. Of about 160,000 clones detected, approximately 80% appear once; the ten largest clones hold about 5%. Study results and limitations: According to a later analysis, most TCR beta chains associated with CMV appeared HLA-restricted. For presence/absence analyses, sequencing depth was assumed to be roughly uniform across donors.

The genes are TRBV7-2 and TRBJ2-2, with D possibly being TRBD2 (6 bases). The specimen was PBMCs. This receptor was identified in a woman aged 50 to 65 in good health and CMV-seropositive. The CDR3 DNA sequence: TGTGCCAGCAGCTTAAACGGGAGAAACACCGGGGAGCTGTTTTTT. Translated, it gives CASSLNGRNTGELFF.